Below, 23 T cell receptor beta chains from the same sample are listed, as sequenced in a study of technical replicates of blood from a few donors (dated by TCRdb to 2015 to 2018). The receptor library was made with the immunoSEQ multiplex PCR assay. This is the immuneACCESS table as TCRdb keeps it, with only in-frame sequences that have V and J called. A part of the clones is gone; compared with another copy, unresolved V genes explain less than half, and the rest is unexplained. The sample yields over 65,000 clones; roughly 98% were counted once. The leading ten clones occupy over 0.15% of the sample. Sequenced: T cells isolated from PBMCs. The receptors here all came from a human donor in good health.

The V and J genes are TRBV7-8 and TRBJ2-7; 10 positions match TRBD1. V lost 0 bases and J lost 13; bases outside the gene matches: 9. Germline values: CDR1 SGHVS, CDR2 FQNEAQ. This CDR3 region has 14 residues. The DNA of the CDR3 is TGTGCCAGCAGCTTAGCTCGAGTAGGGACAGGGGATTACTTC. As protein: CASSLARVGTGDYF.

The chain carries TRBV4-1 and TRBJ2-1, with a possible D match to TRBD2 (6 bases). The CDR3 runs 16 residues. Germline CDR1 and CDR2: MGHRA and YSYEKL. V was clipped by 4 bases and J by 8 bases, with 21 bases between them. The CDR3 loop is CASSLSPGVRVDEQFF. The DNA for the CDR3 is TGCGCCAGCAGCCTTTCCCCGGGAGTCCGGGTTGATGAGCAGTTCTTC.

The rearrangement joins TRBV5-1 to TRBJ2-3, with TRBD1 identical over 10 bases. V shed 0 bases and J 5 bases; nucleotides not matched to a gene: 12. Germline CDR1 SGHRS, CDR2 YFSETQ. The CDR3 contains 18 residues. The CDR3 sequence is CASSLDHPLTGGKDTQYF. CDR3 sequence (DNA): TGCGCCAGCAGCTTGGATCATCCGTTGACAGGGGGCAAAGATACGCAGTATTTT.

The chain uses TRBV4-1 and TRBJ1-1; D gene ambiguous. V lost 2 bases, J lost 2 bases, and 15 bases lay in between. Germline V lookup: CDR1 MGHRA, CDR2 YSYEKL. The CDR3 is 16 residues long. CDR3 DNA sequence: TGCGCCAGCAGCCAAAAGACTTTCGGCGGAAACACTGAAGCTTTCTTT. Amino acids: CASSQKTFGGNTEAFF.

The chain links TRBV27 to TRBJ1-5, with a possible D match to TRBD1 (5 bases). The CDR3 length is 17 residues. Germline assignment: CDR1 MNHEY and CDR2 SMNVEV (reference sequence). Trimming shortened V by 2 bases and J by 0 bases, and 14 bases separated the two germline ends. CDR3 nucleotide sequence: TGTGCCAGCAGTTTAAGGGGCCTTTTCGATAGCAATCAGCCCCAGCATTTT. Its translation: CASSLRGLFDSNQPQHF.

This chain uses TRBV27 with TRBJ1-1; D is possibly TRBD1 (6 bases). Germline V gene data show CDR1 as MNHEY and CDR2 as SMNVEV (reference sequence). Trimming shortened V by 2 bases and J by 0 bases, and 10 bases separated the two germline ends. The CDR3 sequence is 15 residues long. The CDR3 coding sequence is TGTGCCAGCAGTTTAGCAGGGGCGATGAACACTGAAGCTTTCTTT. Translation gives CASSLAGAMNTEAFF.

This rearrangement joins TRBV7-9 to TRBJ2-7; TRBD1 is a possible D gene (6 bases). The CDR3 sequence is 15 residues long. V was clipped by 5 bases and J by 2 bases, with 16 bases between them. Germline V gives CDR1 SEHNR, CDR2 FQNEAQ (reference sequence). The CDR3 loop is CASSLSRTAAYEQYF. DNA for the CDR3: TGTGCCAGCAGCCTATCTAGGACAGCCGCCTACGAGCAGTACTTC.

This chain connects TRBV25-1 to TRBJ1-2; D unresolved. The CDR3 is 14 residues long. Trimming took off 5 bases at V and 1 base at J, with 11 bases between the two ends. Germline V gene lookup returns CDR1 MGHDK and CDR2 SYGVNS. CDR3 residues: CASSQMGGNYGYTF. For the CDR3, the DNA is TGTGCCAGCAGTCAGATGGGAGGTAACTATGGCTACACCTTC.

This chain links TRBV6-1 with TRBJ2-5; D gene unclear. Germline V gene sequence: CDR1 MNHNS, CDR2 SASEGT. The CDR3 extends over 13 amino acids. The V end was cut by 1 base, the J end by 7 bases, with 10 bases between. The CDR3 spells CASSEGPPGTQYF. DNA of the CDR3: TGTGCCAGCAGTGAAGGCCCGCCAGGGACCCAGTACTTC.

This clone appeared once. This sequence joins TRBV6-6 and TRBJ2-1, with TRBD2 matching over 8 bases. Trimming cost V 7 bases and J 8 bases; bases outside gene matches: 7. From germline, CDR1 is MNHNY and CDR2 SVGAGI (reference sequence). This CDR3 comprises 13 residues. In DNA, the CDR3 is TGTGCCAGCAAGCGGGGGACGCCCCATGAGCAGTTCTTC. Amino acid sequence: CASKRGTPHEQFF.

This chain links TRBV18 with TRBJ2-5, with 10 bases lining up with TRBD1. The junction had 3 bases not matched to a gene; V was cut back by 0 bases and J by 5 bases. Germline loops: CDR1 KGHSH, CDR2 LQKENI. CDR3 length: 15 amino acids. This CDR3 is CASSPPQDRGETQYF. For the CDR3, the DNA is TGTGCCAGCTCACCACCGCAGGACAGGGGGGAGACCCAGTACTTC.

This clone was seen a single time. This chain joins TRBV7-9 and TRBJ2-7; a possible D gene is TRBD1 (6 bases). CDR1 SEHNR and CDR2 FQNEAQ come from the germline V gene (reference sequence). Trimming left V 4 bases short and J 3 bases short, with 16 bases between. The CDR3 totals 15 residues. The CDR3 sequence is CASSSQDSTHYEQYF. CDR3 nucleotide sequence: TGTGCCAGCAGCTCACAGGACAGCACTCACTACGAGCAGTACTTC.

The chain uses TRBV7-9 and TRBJ2-4; 11 bases match TRBD2. The V gene's germline CDR1 is SEHNR and CDR2 FQNEAQ (reference sequence). This CDR3 has 18 amino acids. Trimming at V came to 10 bases and at J to 0 bases, leaving 14 bases not matched to a gene. CDR3 sequence: CAIAPGTSGYLAKNIQYF. The CDR3 bases are TGTGCCATCGCACCAGGGACTAGCGGCTATCTAGCCAAAAACATTCAGTACTTC.

The rearrangement joins TRBV28 to TRBJ1-1, with D hard to call. Per the germline V gene, CDR1 is MDHEN and CDR2 is SYDVKM. The V and J ends lost 10 bases and 4 bases respectively, with 16 bases between them. CDR3 length equals 13 residues. The CDR3 sequence is CATLVRGFTEAFF. The CDR3 DNA sequence: TGTGCCACCCTAGTCCGGGGTTTCACTGAAGCTTTCTTT.

The chain combines TRBV30 with TRBJ2-3; 8 bases fit TRBD1. Trimming at V came to 4 bases and at J to 6 bases, leaving 6 bases not matched to a gene. This CDR3 has 13 amino acids. Germline loops: CDR1 GTSNPN, CDR2 SVGIG (reference sequence). DNA for the CDR3: TGTGCCTGGACCCAGGGGGCGCGGGATACGCAGTATTTT. Amino acids: CAWTQGARDTQYF. The whole variable domain, filled in from reference TRBV30 and TRBJ2-3, reads SQTIHQWPATLVQPVGSPLSLECTVEGTSNPNLYWYRQAAGRGLQLLFYSVGIGQISSEVPQNLSASRPQDRQFILSSKKLLLSDSGFYLCAWTQGARDTQYFGPGTRLTVL.

The chain combines TRBV4-2 with TRBJ2-7; D is unresolved. Per germline, CDR1 LGHNA and CDR2 YNFKEQ. V was clipped by 0 bases and J by 3 bases, with 9 bases between them. The CDR3 covers 14 residues. CDR3 loop: CASSQEQKLYEQYF. The CDR3 nucleotides are TGTGCCAGCAGCCAAGAACAGAAACTCTACGAGCAGTACTTC.

V is TRBV5-6 and J is TRBJ2-5, with a tentative D call TRBD2 (6 bases). V was clipped by 4 bases and J by 2 bases, with 12 bases between them. This CDR3 comprises 14 residues. CDR1 and CDR2 from the germline V gene are SGHDT and YYEEEE. This chain's CDR3 is CASSSSSEQETQYF. Written as DNA, the CDR3 is TGTGCCAGCAGCAGTTCTAGCGAACAAGAGACCCAGTACTTC.

This chain connects TRBV5-1 to TRBJ2-7; 10 nucleotides agree with TRBD1. This CDR3 is 16 amino acids long. Germline V CDR1 and CDR2: SGHRS, YFSETQ. V lost 0 bases to trimming and J lost 7 bases; unmatched junction nucleotides: 10. CDR3 DNA sequence: TGCGCCAGCAGCTTGGGGCCGGGACAGGGGTCCCAGGAGCAGTACTTC. Translated: CASSLGPGQGSQEQYF.

In DNA, the CDR3 is TGTGCCTGGAGTGTACTGGGACAAAGTAACATGAACACTGAAGCTTTCTTT. Translated, it gives CAWSVLGQSNMNTEAFF. This rearrangement joins TRBV30 to TRBJ1-1; maybe TRBD1 (6 bases). The CDR3 runs 17 residues. V lost 0 bases and J 0 bases, leaving 17 bases between the germline ends. From germline, CDR1 is GTSNPN and CDR2 SVGIG (reference sequence).

This clone appeared once. The chain joins TRBV11-2 to TRBJ2-4; TRBD1 matches at 9 bases. The CDR3 extends over 15 amino acids. Germline trimming cut 0 bases from V and 9 bases from J; bases unmatched to any gene: 6. CDR1 is SGHAT, CDR2 FQNNGV, per germline. The CDR3 loop is CASSLDGDRVRIQYF. The CDR3 DNA follows: TGTGCCAGCAGCTTAGACGGGGACAGGGTCCGCATTCAGTACTTC.

Turning to this clone: The junction does not match germline at one end; this may be a read error. The J gene is TRBJ1-6, the V gene TRBV6-4, with D possibly being TRBD1 (5 bases). Germline V gives CDR1 MRHNA, CDR2 SNTAGT. This CDR3 is built from 18 residues. CDR3 loop: CASKPPRGGGSDKSPLHF. CDR3 DNA sequence: TGTGCCAGCAAACCTCCTCGGGGCGGAGGGTCCGATAAGTCACCCCTCCACTTT.

This chain uses TRBV6-5 with TRBJ1-5; no firm D call. Germline V gives CDR1 MNHEY, CDR2 SVGAGI. This CDR3 region has 15 residues. V gave up 0 bases and J gave up 7 bases, with 13 bases separating them. CDR3 in DNA: TGTGCCAGCAGTTACTCGTCCGGGTACGGACAGCCCCAGCATTTT. The encoded protein is CASSYSSGYGQPQHF.

The CDR3 DNA reads as TGTGCCAGCAGCTTAGCGCGCCGCGAGCAGTACTTC. Translation: CASSLARREQYF. V is TRBV11-2 and J is TRBJ2-7; the D is unclear. The ends were cut back, 1 base at V and 6 bases at J, with 7 bases in the middle. The germline gives CDR1 SGHAT, CDR2 FQNNGV. CDR3 size: 12 residues.